This TCR beta chain originates from a study of blood T cells in healthy people across ages. A second about 6 to 12 cycle PCR used barcoded and J-beta primers. MiXCR was run by TCRdb on the 5' RACE reads, yielding one entry per CDR3 protein. The sample includes over 750,000 distinct CDR3 sequences, around a quarter seen only once; the top ten take under 10%. Germline CDR1 SGHVS, CDR2 FNYEAQ. The CDR3 extends over 14 amino acids. The V end was cut by 4 bases, the J end by 7 bases, with 14 bases between. The same data also contributed to another study, on T cells of mothers and their children.

Specimen: blood. The TCR was taken from a boy aged 5 to 17 in good health. V gene TRBV7-6 combines with J gene TRBJ2-1; weak D call: TRBD2 (5 bases). The CDR3 is CASSSWAEGNEQFF. In DNA, the CDR3 is TGTGCCAGCAGCTCCTGGGCAGAGGGAAATGAGCAGTTCTTC.